These 6 T cell receptor beta chains were all obtained from the same sample, sequenced in a study of cytomegalovirus exposure and HLA in healthy donors (dated by TCRdb to the late 2010s). Library creation used the immunoSEQ multiplex PCR assay. A mixture of 60 forward primers for TCR Vbeta segments and 13 reverse primers for TCR Jbeta segments was used in the multiplex PCR. The clones in this table, taken by TCRdb from immuneACCESS, are in-frame only. Not every clone is retained; where verified, under half of the shortfall comes from an unresolved V gene, and the cause of the rest is unknown. The sample profile shows fewer than 200,000 clones; around 83% of them were found once. Around 1.2% of the sample comes from the top ten. The sequenced material came from PBMCs. The receptors were sampled from a girl aged 2 to 9 in good health and CMV-seropositive.

CDR3 protein: CSVEQGGVGDTQYF. The DNA of the CDR3 is TGCAGCGTTGAACAGGGGGGCGTGGGGGATACGCAGTATTTT. The chain combines TRBV29-1 with TRBJ2-3, with D perhaps TRBD1 (7 bases). Germline V gene data show CDR1 as SQVTM and CDR2 as ANQGSEA. V lost 2 bases to trimming and J lost 6 bases, with 15 bases between them. The CDR3 spans 14 residues.

The chain employs TRBV28 and TRBJ1-4; D might be TRBD1 (5 bases). The CDR3 runs 15 residues. The V end lost 7 bases, the J end lost 5 bases, and 17 bases lay between the germline ends. Germline V lookup: CDR1 MDHEN, CDR2 SYDVKM. The chain's CDR3 is CASTHGTGANEKLFF. DNA of the CDR3: TGTGCCAGCACCCATGGAACAGGCGCCAATGAAAAACTGTTTTTT.

A word on this clone: The same CDR3 arises from other DNA sequences in this sample as well. The chain uses TRBV9 and TRBJ1-6; D not resolved. The CDR3 runs 15 residues. V lost 3 bases and J 0 bases, leaving 7 bases between the germline ends. Germline V gene data show CDR1 as SGDLS and CDR2 as YYNGEE. CDR3 sequence (DNA): TGTGCCAGCAGCGCGGGGAGCTCCTATAATTCACCCCTCCACTTT. Its protein product is CASSAGSSYNSPLHF.

V is TRBV7-9 and J is TRBJ2-1, with 8 bases that match TRBD2. The CDR3 spans 13 residues. Germline V gives CDR1 SEHNR, CDR2 FQNEAQ (reference sequence). The J segment lost 8 bases and the V segment lost 7 bases, leaving 7 bases of the junction unmatched. The CDR3 is CASKGTGGDEQFF. For the CDR3, the DNA is TGTGCCAGCAAAGGGACGGGAGGGGATGAGCAGTTCTTC. The full variable domain, its missing parts supplied by reference TRBV7-9 and TRBJ2-1, is DTGVSQNPRHKITKRGQNVTFRCDPISEHNRLYWYRQTLGQGPEFLTYFQNEAQLEKSRLLSDRFSAERPKGSFSTLEIQRTEQGDSAMYLCASKGTGGDEQFFGPGTRLTVL.

V usage is TRBV5-4 and J usage is TRBJ1-3, with D possibly matching TRBD1 (5 bases). Trimming took 1 base from V and 4 from J, leaving 6 bases between them. CDR1 is SGHNT and CDR2 is YYREEE in the germline V gene (reference sequence). The CDR3 runs 13 residues. The CDR3 DNA reads TGTGCCAGCAGCTTGTACAGGGGAAACACCATATATTTT. Protein sequence: CASSLYRGNTIYF.

The V call is TRBV9, the J call TRBJ1-2; D not certain. The CDR3 totals 11 residues. V lost 4 bases and J lost 7, with 8 bases in between. Germline loops: CDR1 SGDLS, CDR2 YYNGEE. Here the CDR3 reads CASSSPSGYTF. Written as DNA, the CDR3 is TGTGCCAGCAGCTCCCCGAGTGGCTACACCTTC.